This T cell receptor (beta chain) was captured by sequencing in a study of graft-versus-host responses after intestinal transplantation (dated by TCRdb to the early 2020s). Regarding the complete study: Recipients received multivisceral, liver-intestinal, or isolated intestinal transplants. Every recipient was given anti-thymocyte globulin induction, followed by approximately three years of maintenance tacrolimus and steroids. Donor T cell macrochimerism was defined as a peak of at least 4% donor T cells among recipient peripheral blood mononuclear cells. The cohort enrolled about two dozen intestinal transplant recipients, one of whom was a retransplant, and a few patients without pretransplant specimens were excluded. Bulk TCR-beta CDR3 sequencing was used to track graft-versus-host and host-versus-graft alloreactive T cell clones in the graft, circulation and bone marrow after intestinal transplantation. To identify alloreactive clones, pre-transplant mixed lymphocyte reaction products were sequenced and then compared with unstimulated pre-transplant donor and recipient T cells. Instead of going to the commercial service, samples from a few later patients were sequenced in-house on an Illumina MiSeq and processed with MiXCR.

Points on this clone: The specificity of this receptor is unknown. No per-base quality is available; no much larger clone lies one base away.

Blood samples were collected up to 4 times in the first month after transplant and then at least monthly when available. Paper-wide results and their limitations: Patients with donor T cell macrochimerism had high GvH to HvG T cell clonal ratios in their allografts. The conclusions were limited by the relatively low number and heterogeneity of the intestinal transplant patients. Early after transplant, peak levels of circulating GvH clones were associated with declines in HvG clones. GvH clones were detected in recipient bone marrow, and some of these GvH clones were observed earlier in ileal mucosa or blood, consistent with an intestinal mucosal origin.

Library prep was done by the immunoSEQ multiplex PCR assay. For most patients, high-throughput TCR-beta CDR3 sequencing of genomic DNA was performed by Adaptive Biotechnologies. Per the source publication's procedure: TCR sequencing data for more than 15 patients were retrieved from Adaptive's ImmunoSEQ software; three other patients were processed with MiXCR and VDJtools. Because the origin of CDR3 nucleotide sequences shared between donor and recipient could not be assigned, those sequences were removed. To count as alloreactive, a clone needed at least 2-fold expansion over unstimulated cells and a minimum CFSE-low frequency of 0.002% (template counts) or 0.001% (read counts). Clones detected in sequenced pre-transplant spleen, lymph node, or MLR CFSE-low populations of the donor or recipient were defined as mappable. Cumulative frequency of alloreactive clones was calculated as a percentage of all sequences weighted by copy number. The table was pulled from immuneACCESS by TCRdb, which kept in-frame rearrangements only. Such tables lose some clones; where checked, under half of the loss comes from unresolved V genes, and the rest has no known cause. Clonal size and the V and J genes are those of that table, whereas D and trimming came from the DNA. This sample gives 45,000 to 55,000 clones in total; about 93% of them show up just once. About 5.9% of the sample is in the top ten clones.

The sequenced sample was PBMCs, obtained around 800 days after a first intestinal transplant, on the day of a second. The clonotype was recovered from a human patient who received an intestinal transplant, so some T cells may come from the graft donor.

CDR3 protein: CASSLGGHEQYF. The bases are TGTGCCAGCAGCTTAGGAGGCCACGAGCAGTACTTC. The rearrangement joined TRBV11-2 to TRBJ2-7; the D segment cannot be called with confidence. Sequences SGHAT (CDR1) and FQNNGV (CDR2) are obtained from the germline V gene. Trimming at the junction amounts to 1 base on V and 5 bases on J, and the germline ends lie 6 bases apart. The CDR3 sequence holds 12 residues, the cysteine and phenylalanine included. Of the read, only the CDR3 DNA is kept; its 36 bases are in frame from base 1.